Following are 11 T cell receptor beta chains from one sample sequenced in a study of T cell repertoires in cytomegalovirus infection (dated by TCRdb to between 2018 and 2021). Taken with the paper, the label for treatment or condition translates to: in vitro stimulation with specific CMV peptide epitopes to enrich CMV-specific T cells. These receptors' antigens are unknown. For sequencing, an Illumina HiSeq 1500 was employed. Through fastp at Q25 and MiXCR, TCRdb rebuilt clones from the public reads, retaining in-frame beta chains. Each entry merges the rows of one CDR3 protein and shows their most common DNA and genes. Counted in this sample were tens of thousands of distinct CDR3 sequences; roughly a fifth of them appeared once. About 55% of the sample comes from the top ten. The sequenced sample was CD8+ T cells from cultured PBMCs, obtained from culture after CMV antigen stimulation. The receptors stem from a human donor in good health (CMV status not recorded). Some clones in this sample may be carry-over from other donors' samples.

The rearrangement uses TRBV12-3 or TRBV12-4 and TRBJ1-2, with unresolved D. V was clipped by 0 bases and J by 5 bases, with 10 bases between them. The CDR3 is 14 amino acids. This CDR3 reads CASSLAPPRYGYTF. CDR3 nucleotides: TGTGCCAGCAGTTTAGCCCCACCTCGGTATGGCTACACCTTC.

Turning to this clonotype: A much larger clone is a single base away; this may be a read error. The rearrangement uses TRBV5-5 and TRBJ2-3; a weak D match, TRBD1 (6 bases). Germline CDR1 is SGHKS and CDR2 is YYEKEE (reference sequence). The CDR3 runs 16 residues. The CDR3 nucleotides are TGTGTCAGCAGCGTGGAAGACAGGTTGGGGACAGATACGCAGTATTTT. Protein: CVSSVEDRLGTDTQYF.

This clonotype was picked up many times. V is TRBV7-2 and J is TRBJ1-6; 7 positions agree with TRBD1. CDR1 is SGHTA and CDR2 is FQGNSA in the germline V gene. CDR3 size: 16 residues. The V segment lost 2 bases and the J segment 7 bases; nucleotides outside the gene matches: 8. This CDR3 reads CASSLNTGRGNSPLHF. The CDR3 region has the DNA TGTGCCAGCAGCTTAAACACGGGCAGGGGGAATTCACCCCTCCACTTT.

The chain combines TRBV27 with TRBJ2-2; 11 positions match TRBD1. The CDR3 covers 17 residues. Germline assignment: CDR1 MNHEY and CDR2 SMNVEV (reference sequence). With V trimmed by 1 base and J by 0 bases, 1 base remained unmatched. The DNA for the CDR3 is TGTGCCAGCAGTTTATGGACAGGGGGCGCGAACACCGGGGAGCTGTTTTTT. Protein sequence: CASSLWTGGANTGELFF.

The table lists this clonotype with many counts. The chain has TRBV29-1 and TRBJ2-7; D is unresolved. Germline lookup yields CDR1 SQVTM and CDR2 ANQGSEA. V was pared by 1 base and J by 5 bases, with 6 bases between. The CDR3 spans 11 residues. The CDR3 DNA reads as TGCAGCGTTGAAGCTGGGAACGAGCAGTACTTC. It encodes CSVEAGNEQYF.

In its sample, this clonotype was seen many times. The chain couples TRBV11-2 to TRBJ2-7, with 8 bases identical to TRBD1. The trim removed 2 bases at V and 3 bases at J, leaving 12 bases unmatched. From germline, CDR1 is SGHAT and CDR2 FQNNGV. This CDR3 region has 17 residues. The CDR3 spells CASSLTSFGQGNYEQYF. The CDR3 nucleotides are TGTGCCAGCAGCTTAACATCATTTGGACAGGGCAACTACGAGCAGTACTTC. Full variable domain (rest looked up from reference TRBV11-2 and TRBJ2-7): EAGVAQSPRYKIIEKRQSVAFWCNPISGHATLYWYQQILGQGPKLLIQFQNNGVVDDSQLPKDRFSAERLKGVDSTLKIQPAKLEDSAVYLCASSLTSFGQGNYEQYFGPGTRLTVT.

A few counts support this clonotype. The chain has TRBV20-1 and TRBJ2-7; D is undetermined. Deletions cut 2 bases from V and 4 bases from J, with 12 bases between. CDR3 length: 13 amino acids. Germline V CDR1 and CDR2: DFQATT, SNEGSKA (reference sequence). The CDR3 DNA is TGCAGTGCTAGAAAGCCTCCTGGGTACGAGCAGTACTTC. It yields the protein CSARKPPGYEQYF.

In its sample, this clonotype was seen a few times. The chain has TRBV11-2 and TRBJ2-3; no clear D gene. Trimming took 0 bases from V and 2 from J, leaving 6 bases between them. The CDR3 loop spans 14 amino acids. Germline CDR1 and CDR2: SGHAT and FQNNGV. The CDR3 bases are TGTGCCAGCAGCTTAGATTGGGCCACAGATACGCAGTATTTT. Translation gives CASSLDWATDTQYF.

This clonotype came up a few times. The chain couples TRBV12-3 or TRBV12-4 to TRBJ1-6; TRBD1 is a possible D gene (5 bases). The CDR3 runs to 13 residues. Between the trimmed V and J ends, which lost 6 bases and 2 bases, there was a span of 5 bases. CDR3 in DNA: TGTGCCAGCAGGACAGCCTATAATTCACCCCTCCACTTT. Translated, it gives CASRTAYNSPLHF.

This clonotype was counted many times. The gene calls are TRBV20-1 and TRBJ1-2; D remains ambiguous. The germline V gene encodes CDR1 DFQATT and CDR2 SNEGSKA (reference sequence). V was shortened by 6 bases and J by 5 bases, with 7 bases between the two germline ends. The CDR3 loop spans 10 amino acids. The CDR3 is CSAPGYGYTF. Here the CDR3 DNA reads TGCAGTGCCCCAGGTTATGGCTACACCTTC.

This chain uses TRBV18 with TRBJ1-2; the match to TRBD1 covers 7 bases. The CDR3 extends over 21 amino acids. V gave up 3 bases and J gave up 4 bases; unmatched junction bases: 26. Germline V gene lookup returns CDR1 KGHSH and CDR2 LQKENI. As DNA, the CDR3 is TGTGCCAGCTCACCCCGTGTTTTGGCGCGGGACAGTACCATCCACCGCTATGGCTACACCTTC. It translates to CASSPRVLARDSTIHRYGYTF.